This entry describes one TCR beta chain. The data belong to a study of control samples from healthy donors and cancer patients. Sequenced by immunoSEQ multiplex PCR; TCRdb stores in-frame clones only, minus some. This table has 150,000 to 200,000 clones, 85% to 90% appearing once. The TCR originated in a man aged 18 to 30 in good health. Sequencing was done on a sample of blood.

The CDR3 bases are TGTGCCAGCAGTTACTCGGAGGGCTATGAGCAGTTCTTC. Translated: CASSYSEGYEQFF. The rearrangement uses TRBV6-5 and TRBJ2-1; weak D call: TRBD2 (6 bases). The CDR3 runs to 13 residues. Germline CDR1 and CDR2: MNHEY and SVGAGI. V lost 0 bases and J lost 8, with 8 bases in between.